Below are 23 T cell receptor beta chains sequenced from a single sample in a study of blood T cell repertoires in COVID-19. The assay was immunoSEQ multiplex PCR, and TCRdb's table has in-frame clones only and misses some. Of more than 250,000 clones in the sample, approximately 87% were seen once. The specimen was peripheral blood. The receptors derive from a man aged 55 to 69 who had recovered from COVID-19.

The chain joins TRBV6-1 to TRBJ1-2; 8 positions match TRBD1. J was trimmed by 5 bases and V by 2 bases; bases with no gene match: 10. This CDR3 has 16 residues. CDR1 is MNHNS and CDR2 is SASEGT in the germline V gene. CDR3 nucleotide sequence: TGTGCCAGCAGTGAAAGGCAGGGGGCCGTCGGTTATGGCTACACCTTC. Its protein product is CASSERQGAVGYGYTF.

The chain joins TRBV3-1 (or the pseudogene TRBV3-2) to TRBJ2-2; 13 nucleotides align to TRBD2. The CDR3 is 19 amino acids. Germline V gene lookup returns CDR1 LGHDT and CDR2 YNNKEL (reference sequence). The trim removed 1 base at V and 3 bases at J, leaving 8 bases unmatched. As DNA, the CDR3 is TGTGCCAGCAGCCAAGTCGTACTAGCGGGGGGGCGCGACACCGGGGAGCTGTTTTTT. Its translation is CASSQVVLAGGRDTGELFF.

The V call is TRBV25-1, the J call TRBJ2-3; a possible D gene is TRBD1 (5 bases). This CDR3 is 15 amino acids long. V was shortened by 4 bases and J by 6 bases, with 17 bases between the two germline ends. Germline CDR1 reads MGHDK; CDR2 reads SYGVNS. The CDR3 DNA follows: TGTGCCAGCAGTGGTCCCCCAGGGCTAGGGGATACGCAGTATTTT. Translation: CASSGPPGLGDTQYF.

This chain connects TRBV11-2 to TRBJ1-6; no clear D gene. Germline V CDR1 and CDR2: SGHAT, FQNNGV. The CDR3 length is 16 residues. Trimming shortened V by 6 bases and J by 0 bases, and 12 bases separated the two germline ends. The chain's CDR3 is CASRPTSSSYNSPLHF. DNA for the CDR3: TGTGCCAGCAGGCCGACATCGTCCTCCTATAATTCACCCCTCCACTTT.

This clone was detected once. The V call is TRBV20-1, the J call TRBJ2-5; D remains ambiguous. This CDR3 has 11 residues. Looked up from germline, CDR1 is DFQATT and CDR2 is SNEGSKA (reference sequence). With 7 bases removed from V and 1 base from J, the gap between germline ends came to 7 bases. In nucleotides, the CDR3 is TGCAGTGGACATGTCCAAGAGACCCAGTACTTC. Translated, it gives CSGHVQETQYF.

The chain uses TRBV28 and TRBJ1-3, with a possible D match to TRBD1 (5 bases). V gave up 5 bases and J gave up 1 base, with 9 bases separating them. The germline CDR1 and CDR2 sequences are MDHEN and SYDVKM. The CDR3 consists of 14 residues. This chain's CDR3 is CASSRRGSGNTIYF. The CDR3 bases are TGTGCCAGCAGTCGGAGGGGTTCTGGAAACACCATATATTTT.

This chain connects TRBV10-2 to TRBJ1-1; D perhaps matches TRBD1 (6 bases). Germline assignment: CDR1 WSHSY and CDR2 SAAADI. V lost 5 bases and J lost 0, with 16 bases in between. This CDR3 has 16 amino acids. CDR3 coding DNA: TGCGCCAGCAGTCGGTGGGCAGGGGCAATGAACACTGAAGCTTTCTTT. It codes for CASSRWAGAMNTEAFF.

V is TRBV19 and J is TRBJ2-4; 8 bases are shared with TRBD2. V lost 6 bases, J lost 9 bases, and 7 bases stayed unmatched. CDR3 size: 13 residues. Germline loops: CDR1 LNHDA, CDR2 SQIVND (reference sequence). Written as DNA, the CDR3 is TGTGCCAGTAGAAACGGGGGGGCGGGCATTCAGTACTTC. Its translation is CASRNGGAGIQYF.

V usage is TRBV24-1 and J usage is TRBJ2-3, with D perhaps matching TRBD2 (6 bases). The germline gives CDR1 KGHDR, CDR2 SFDVKD. The CDR3 has 13 residues. Between the trimmed V and J ends, which lost 4 bases and 9 bases, there was a span of 13 bases. CDR3 bases: TGTGCCACCAGTGAAACCCTACGGGAGACGCAGTATTTT. Encoded protein: CATSETLRETQYF.

The chain carries TRBV11-2 and TRBJ2-3, with 8 bases that match TRBD2. The junction had 7 bases not matched to a gene; V was cut back by 3 bases and J by 2 bases. This CDR3 is 16 amino acids long. The germline CDR1 and CDR2 sequences are SGHAT and FQNNGV. In DNA, the CDR3 is TGTGCCAGCAGCTTCGGACTAGCCGGCCCCACAGATACGCAGTATTTT. Translated, it gives CASSFGLAGPTDTQYF.

This clone was recorded only once. The chain couples TRBV6-5 to TRBJ2-7; 12 positions agree with TRBD2. Unmatched junction bases numbered 7, after V lost 6 bases and J lost 4 bases. Germline CDR1 and CDR2: MNHEY and SVGAGI. This CDR3 spans 15 amino acids. This CDR3 reads CASRPRLAGDYEQYF. CDR3 in DNA: TGTGCCAGCAGACCTCGACTAGCGGGGGATTACGAGCAGTACTTC.

The rearrangement links TRBV29-1 to TRBJ1-2; 7 bases are a match to TRBD1. Germline V gene lookup returns CDR1 SQVTM and CDR2 ANQGSEA. The CDR3 loop spans 15 amino acids. The V segment lost 7 bases and the J segment 8 bases; nucleotides outside the gene matches: 19. Written as DNA, the CDR3 is TGCAGCGCTGGGGTCCAGGGGGTTCTCACGGGAGGCTACACCTTC. Its translation: CSAGVQGVLTGGYTF.

The chain has TRBV6-5 and TRBJ2-3; 10 bases are a match to TRBD2. Looked up from germline, CDR1 is MNHEY and CDR2 is SVGAGI. There are 16 residues in the CDR3. V was clipped by 4 bases and J by 1 base; unmatched bases: 5. CDR3 sequence (DNA): TGTGCCAGCAGTTTCTCCGGGACTAGCGGCACAGATACGCAGTATTTT. It codes for CASSFSGTSGTDTQYF.

The J gene is TRBJ2-5, the V gene TRBV7-8, with 8 nucleotides matching TRBD2. CDR3 length equals 16 residues. Germline V gene sequence: CDR1 SGHVS, CDR2 FQNEAQ. J lost 4 bases, V lost 3 bases, and 10 bases had no gene match. For the CDR3, the DNA is TGTGCCAGCAGCTTGTCGGGGGGGCCGTGGGGAGAGACCCAGTACTTC. Amino acids: CASSLSGGPWGETQYF. Supplemented by reference TRBV7-8 and TRBJ2-5, the full variable domain reads GAGVSQSPRYKVAKRGQDVALRCDPISGHVSLFWYQQALGQGPEFLTYFQNEAQLDKSGLPSDRFFAERPEGSVSTLKIQRTQQEDSAVYLCASSLSGGPWGETQYFGPGTRLLVL.

The chain joins TRBV3-1 (or the pseudogene TRBV3-2) to TRBJ1-1; 7 bases fit TRBD1. Germline trimming cut 2 bases from V and 5 bases from J; bases unmatched to any gene: 2. The V gene's germline CDR1 is LGHDT and CDR2 YNNKEL (reference sequence). The CDR3 is made up of 13 amino acids. CDR3 amino acids: CASSQLQGTEAFF. Written as DNA, the CDR3 is TGTGCCAGCAGCCAACTACAGGGGACTGAAGCTTTCTTT.

The J gene is TRBJ1-5, the V gene TRBV27, with TRBD1 as a possible D gene (6 bases). The germline V and J ends were trimmed by 2 bases and 1 base, with 9 bases remaining between them. This CDR3 contains 15 residues. Germline CDR1 reads MNHEY; CDR2 reads SMNVEV (reference sequence). In DNA, the CDR3 is TGTGCCAGCAGTTTAACACAGGGCAGCAATCAGCCCCAGCATTTT. Its translation is CASSLTQGSNQPQHF.

The chain combines TRBV5-1 with TRBJ2-1; tentatively, D is TRBD2 (6 bases). V was trimmed by 6 bases and J by 9 bases, leaving 19 bases between them. This CDR3 comprises 14 residues. Germline V gives CDR1 SGHRS, CDR2 YFSETQ. The CDR3 nucleotides are TGCGCCAGCACCCCGTTCCTGGAGGGAGGTGAGCAGTTCTTC. It codes for CASTPFLEGGEQFF.

The chain links TRBV27 to TRBJ1-4; a weak D match, TRBD1 (6 bases). V dropped 2 bases and J dropped 5 bases, with 15 bases sitting between them. CDR3 size: 16 residues. Germline CDR1 reads MNHEY; CDR2 reads SMNVEV (reference sequence). The chain's CDR3 is CASSLIFARGNEKLFF. CDR3 bases: TGTGCCAGCAGTTTAATATTCGCCAGGGGAAATGAAAAACTGTTTTTT.

The sample holds one count of this clone. This rearrangement joins TRBV19 to TRBJ2-5, with 7 bases identical to TRBD2. The CDR3 length is 18 residues. Germline CDR1 reads LNHDA; CDR2 reads SQIVND (reference sequence). The J segment lost 1 base and the V segment lost 4 bases, leaving 15 bases of the junction unmatched. CDR3 protein: CASSTHAVKSGAQETQYF. CDR3 sequence (DNA): TGTGCCAGTAGTACCCACGCCGTCAAAAGCGGGGCCCAAGAGACCCAGTACTTC.

The sample holds one count of this clone. A junction boundary mismatches the germline segment, possibly from a read error. The chain carries TRBV27 and TRBJ1-6, with TRBD1 identical over 8 bases. This CDR3 contains 15 residues. CDR1 is MNHEY, CDR2 SMNVEV, per germline (reference sequence). CDR3 loop: CASSLSTGVNSPLHF. Here the CDR3 DNA reads TGTGCCAGCAGTCTATCGACAGGGGTCAATTCACCCCTCCACTTT.

This clone has only a few counts. This CDR3 is CASRRGDSSTNEKLFF. In DNA form, the CDR3 reads TGTGCCAGCAGAAGAGGGGACAGTTCAACTAATGAAAAACTGTTTTTT. This chain uses TRBV6-6 with TRBJ1-4; 7 nucleotides align to TRBD1. CDR1 is MNHNY and CDR2 is SVGAGI in the germline V gene (reference sequence). The CDR3 totals 16 residues. Trimming cost V 6 bases and J 0 bases; bases outside gene matches: 7.

This clone was counted once. The rearrangement joins TRBV5-4 to TRBJ1-1; tentative D call: TRBD1 (6 bases). Germline V gene sequence: CDR1 SGHNT, CDR2 YYREEE (reference sequence). The V and J ends lost 3 bases and 5 bases respectively, with 8 bases between them. This CDR3 has 12 amino acids. The CDR3: CASSYRETEAFF. The CDR3 bases are TGTGCCAGCAGCTACAGGGAGACTGAAGCTTTCTTT.

The V gene is TRBV7-3, the J gene TRBJ2-2, with 7 bases lining up with TRBD1. V lost 2 bases to trimming and J lost 3 bases; unmatched junction nucleotides: 3. This CDR3 is built from 15 residues. Germline values: CDR1 SGHTA, CDR2 FQGTGA. CDR3 amino acids: CASSLQGVDTGELFF. The DNA for the CDR3 is TGTGCCAGCAGCTTACAGGGGGTTGACACCGGGGAGCTGTTTTTT.